Sequencing of this T cell receptor beta chain was carried out in a study of human T cells and chemical hapten exposure. Whole-study context: Slight volume differences across pooled libraries mainly accounted for varying per-sample TCR yields. Whole-study results and caveats: The study found that DPC sensitization did not change TCRs above 1 in 1000 frequency.

This clonotype has only a few counts. Its matching antigen is unknown. It was unfractionated whole blood from which total RNA was extracted. Individual cDNA molecules (in the library) carried attached unique molecular identifiers. Per the study methods: TCRs per sample had a median of approximately 98,000 and ranged from roughly 20,000 to 690,600. In TCRdb, the reads were re-called with MiXCR into one record per CDR3 protein. In this record, the V and J calls reflect TCRdb's handling and not the investigators' own analysis. The data contain around 120,000 distinct CDR3 sequences, more than 8.5% of them singletons. This clonotype was sampled from a human donor in good health. Some clones in this sample may be carry-over from other donors' samples. Input material: whole blood.

In nucleotides, the CDR3 is TGTGCCAGTAGTACGGTCAATCGCGAGCAGTACTTC. As protein: CASSTVNREQYF. This chain joins TRBV19 and TRBJ2-7; D remains ambiguous. Trimming pared 4 bases from V and 6 bases from J, leaving 10 bases between. This CDR3 spans 12 amino acids. The V gene's germline CDR1 is LNHDA and CDR2 SQIVND (reference sequence). Complete variable domain (other parts from reference TRBV19 and TRBJ2-7): DGGITQSPKYLFRKEGQNVTLSCEQNLNHDAMYWYRQDPGQGLRLIYYSQIVNDFQKGDIAEGYSVSREKKESFPLTVTSAQKNPTAFYLCASSTVNREQYFGPGTRLTVT.